The 9 T cell receptor beta chains below all came from one sample that was sequenced in a study of cytomegalovirus exposure and HLA in healthy donors. The protocol was immunoSEQ multiplex PCR, while the TCRdb copy is restricted to in-frame clones and leaves out a portion. The sample lists some 120,000 clones, 75% to 90% occurring once. Sequenced sample: PBMCs. All receptors derive from a woman aged 18-29 years in good health and CMV-seronegative.

V is TRBV29-1 and J is TRBJ2-2, with 9 bases fitting TRBD2. This CDR3 is 17 amino acids long. Trimming removed 2 bases from V and 3 bases from J; junction bases left unmatched: 10. Germline-derived CDR1 and CDR2 are SQVTM and ANQGSEA. Written as DNA, the CDR3 is TGCAGCGTTGAATCTCGCCGCCTAGCGGGGTACACCGGGGAGCTGTTTTTT. Translation: CSVESRRLAGYTGELFF.

The chain is built from TRBV29-1 and TRBJ2-1; TRBD2 matches at 9 bases. The CDR3 has 16 residues. J lost 7 bases, V lost 4 bases, and 14 bases had no gene match. Per germline, CDR1 SQVTM and CDR2 ANQGSEA. The CDR3 nucleotides are TGCAGCGTTGGAGTCTTAGCGGGAGAAGGCAGGAATGAGCAGTTCTTC. Protein: CSVGVLAGEGRNEQFF.

This chain connects TRBV4-2 to TRBJ1-5; 7 bases line up with TRBD1. V shed 3 bases, J shed 2 bases, and the junction held 1 base outside the gene matches. CDR1 and CDR2 (germline): LGHNA, YNFKEQ. The CDR3 runs 14 residues. CDR3 sequence (DNA): TGTGCCAGCAGCCACGGGACAGGCAATCAGCCCCAGCATTTT. It yields the protein CASSHGTGNQPQHF.

The J gene is TRBJ2-7, the V gene TRBV18; TRBD1 agrees at 10 bases. This CDR3 region has 16 residues. In germline, CDR1 is KGHSH, CDR2 LQKENI. After removal of 6 bases from V and 2 bases from J, the junction contained 10 bases not matched to a gene. The DNA of the CDR3 is TGTGCCAGCTCCCAAAGGCCCGGGACAGGGGCCTACGAGCAGTACTTC. Its translation: CASSQRPGTGAYEQYF.

This clone occurred once. The chain couples TRBV29-1 to TRBJ1-2, with 7 bases that match TRBD1. This CDR3 is built from 14 residues. Germline CDR1 SQVTM, CDR2 ANQGSEA. V lost 7 bases and J lost 2; bases outside the gene matches: 10. This CDR3 is CSDNGQADNYGYTF. The CDR3 DNA reads as TGCAGCGATAACGGACAGGCGGACAACTATGGCTACACCTTC.

The chain has TRBV18 and TRBJ1-3; D is ambiguous. Trimming took 3 bases from V and 0 from J, leaving 15 bases between them. The germline V gene encodes CDR1 KGHSH and CDR2 LQKENI. The CDR3 consists of 17 residues. For the CDR3, the DNA is TGTGCCAGCTCACCCAGCGTATTTACAAGCTCTGGAAACACCATATATTTT. This sequence encodes CASSPSVFTSSGNTIYF.

The J gene is TRBJ2-7, the V gene TRBV27; 8 bases are shared with TRBD2. The V gene's germline CDR1 is MNHEY and CDR2 SMNVEV (reference sequence). The CDR3 has 16 residues. Trimming at V came to 2 bases and at J to 3 bases, leaving 9 bases not matched to a gene. CDR3 protein: CASSLISSGLIYEQYF. Written as DNA, the CDR3 is TGTGCCAGCAGTTTAATCTCTAGCGGGTTAATCTACGAGCAGTACTTC.

The V call is TRBV7-2, the J call TRBJ2-7; D might be TRBD1 (5 bases). Trimming removed 2 bases from V and 5 bases from J, with 10 bases in between. CDR1 and CDR2 from the germline V gene are SGHTA and FQGNSA. The CDR3 has 13 amino acids. The CDR3 loop is CASSLSRGDEQYF. The CDR3 DNA sequence: TGTGCCAGCAGCTTATCAAGGGGCGACGAGCAGTACTTC.

The chain recombines TRBV6-5 with TRBJ2-7; the D gene is possibly TRBD1 (6 bases). The CDR3 runs 15 residues. V lost 6 bases, J lost 3 bases, and 18 bases lay in between. The germline gives CDR1 MNHEY, CDR2 SVGAGI. CDR3 sequence reads: CASRGEWDKYYEQYF. CDR3 in DNA: TGTGCCAGCAGGGGGGAGTGGGACAAATACTACGAGCAGTACTTC.